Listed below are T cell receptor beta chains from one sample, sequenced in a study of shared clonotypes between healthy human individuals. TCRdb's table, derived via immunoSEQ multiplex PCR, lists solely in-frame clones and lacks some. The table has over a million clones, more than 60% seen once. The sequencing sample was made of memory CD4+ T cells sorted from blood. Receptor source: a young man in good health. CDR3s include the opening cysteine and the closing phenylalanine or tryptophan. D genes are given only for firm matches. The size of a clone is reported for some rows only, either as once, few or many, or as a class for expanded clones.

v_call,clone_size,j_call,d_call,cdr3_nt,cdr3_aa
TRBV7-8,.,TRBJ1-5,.,TGTGCCAGCAGCTTAGTAGGGAGGGGAGGCAATCAGCCCCAGCATTTT,CASSLVGRGGNQPQHF
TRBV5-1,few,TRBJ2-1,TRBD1,TGCGCCAGCAGCTTGAACGGACAGGGGTCTGAGCAGTTCTTC,CASSLNGQGSEQFF
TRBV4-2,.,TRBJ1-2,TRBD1,TGTGCCAGCAGCCAAGCCAACCAGGGGGCTTCGGATGGCTACACCTTC,CASSQANQGASDGYTF
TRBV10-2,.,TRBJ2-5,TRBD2,TGCGCCAGCAGTACCGGACTAGCGGCCCAAGAGACCCAGTACTTC,CASSTGLAAQETQYF
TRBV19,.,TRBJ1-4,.,TGTGCCAGTACCCAATCTGGGGGGCCGAGTGAAAAACTGTTTTTT,CASTQSGGPSEKLFF
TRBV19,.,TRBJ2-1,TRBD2,TGTGCCAGTACCCATCTAGCGGGACCGAATGAGCAGTTCTTC,CASTHLAGPNEQFF
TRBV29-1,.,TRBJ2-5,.,TGCAGCGTTGAAGGTCTTCGTGGACTATTCCAAGAGACCCAGTACTTC,CSVEGLRGLFQETQYF
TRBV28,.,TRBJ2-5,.,TGTGCCAGCACGGCGACCGGGGGAACCCAGTACTTC,CASTATGGTQYF
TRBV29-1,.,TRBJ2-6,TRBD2,TGCAGCGTCCCGGGGGGGGTCTCTGGGGCCAACGTCCTGACTTTC,CSVPGGVSGANVLTF
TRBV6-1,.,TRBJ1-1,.,TGTGCCAGCAGTTGGGGGGCGCGCACTGAAGCTTTCTTT,CASSWGARTEAFF
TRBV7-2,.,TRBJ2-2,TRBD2,TGTGCCAGCAGCTTCCTAGCGGGAGGTATAGGCACCGGGGAGCTGTTTTTT,CASSFLAGGIGTGELFF
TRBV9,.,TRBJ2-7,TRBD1,TGTGCCAGCAGCGCAGCCGGGACAGGCCTCTACGAGCAGTACTTC,CASSAAGTGLYEQYF
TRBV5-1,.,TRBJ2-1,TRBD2,TGCGCCAGCAGCTTGCGAGCGGGGGGGCCGGGTGGAAATGAGCAGTTCTTC,CASSLRAGGPGGNEQFF
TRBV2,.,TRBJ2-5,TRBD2,TGTGCCAGCAGTGAGATTAGCGGGACCGGGGAGACCCAGTACTTC,CASSEISGTGETQYF
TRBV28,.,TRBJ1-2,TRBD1,TGTGCCAGCAGCACCGGGACAGGGGCGTATGGCTACACCTTC,CASSTGTGAYGYTF
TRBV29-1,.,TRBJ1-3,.,TGCAGCGTTGAAGAGATGGGAAACACCATATATTTT,CSVEEMGNTIYF
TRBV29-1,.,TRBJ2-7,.,TGCAGCAGCGTTAGGGTAATAGATCTCATCGAGCAGTACTTC,CSSVRVIDLIEQYF
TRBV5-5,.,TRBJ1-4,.,TGTGCCAGCAGCTTAGGGATAGGAGGGTCCCTTAATGAAAAACTGTTTTTT,CASSLGIGGSLNEKLFF
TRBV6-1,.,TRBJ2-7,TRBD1,TGTGCCAGCACAAGAGACAGGGGGAGCTACGAGCAGTACTTC,CASTRDRGSYEQYF
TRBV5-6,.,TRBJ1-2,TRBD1,TGTGCCAGCAGCTTGGGGGACAGGGAAGGGTATGGCTACACCTTC,CASSLGDREGYGYTF
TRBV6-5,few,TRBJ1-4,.,TGTGCCAGCAGTGCCGTTGGGGGGGTAGGAGAAAAACTGTTTTTT,CASSAVGGVGEKLFF
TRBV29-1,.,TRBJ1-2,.,TGCAGCGTTGAAAGACAGGACTATGGCTACACCTTC,CSVERQDYGYTF
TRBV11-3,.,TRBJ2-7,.,TGTGCCAGCAGCCCAGTAGACGGGAACAGCTACGAGCAGTACTTC,CASSPVDGNSYEQYF
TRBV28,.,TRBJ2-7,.,TGTGCCACCCTACTAGTACCCGAGCAGTACTTC,CATLLVPEQYF
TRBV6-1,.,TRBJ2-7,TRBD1,TGTGCCACTGACTTACAGGGGACCTACGAGCAGTACTTC,CATDLQGTYEQYF